Following are 24 T cell receptor beta chains from one sample sequenced in a study of regulatory T cells in long-lasting Graves disease. iRepertoire HTBI primers and Arm-PCR of CDR3 regions built TCR beta libraries. MiXCR, applied by TCRdb to the multiplex PCR reads, yields one record per CDR3 protein. The sample holds 550,000 to 650,000 distinct CDR3 sequences; roughly 16% are singletons and the top ten take 12%. Time point meaning: newly diagnosed GD, antithyroid drugs for less than 3 months. RNA isolated from PBMCs was used to make the TCR library. This same sample was also part of a study on T cells in Graves' hyperthyroidism and ophthalmopathy.

Sample: peripheral blood mononuclear cells (PBMCs), taken at new diagnosis, from a patient treated with antithyroid drugs. These receptors were taken from a man younger than 35 with Graves disease.

As to this clonotype: Compared with germline, one end of the junction differs, possibly owing to a read error. V usage is TRBV6-1 and J usage is TRBJ2-1, with D possibly being TRBD2 (6 bases). The J call may be mistaken, given a closer DNA end match to TRBJ2-5. The CDR3 is made up of 17 amino acids. Looked up from germline, CDR1 is MNHNS and CDR2 is SASEGT. CDR3 coding DNA: TGTGCCAGCAGTGAAACGTTGGAGGGATCGACGGGAGAGTCCCAGTACTTC. Amino acids: CASSETLEGSTGESQYF.

This clonotype has a handful of counts. The chain is built from TRBV27 and TRBJ2-2, with TRBD2 matching over 8 bases. The CDR3 sequence is 14 residues long. V lost 5 bases to trimming and J lost 6 bases; unmatched junction nucleotides: 5. CDR1 and CDR2 from the germline V gene are MNHEY and SMNVEV (reference sequence). This CDR3 is CASSTQTSAGELFF. CDR3 DNA sequence: TGTGCCAGCAGTACCCAGACTAGCGCCGGGGAGCTGTTTTTT.

A few counts support this clonotype. This sequence joins TRBV25-1 and TRBJ2-3; 11 bases match TRBD2. The V gene's germline CDR1 is MGHDK and CDR2 SYGVNS. The CDR3 totals 15 residues. V was pared by 5 bases and J by 4 bases, with 5 bases of the junction left unmatched. In DNA, the CDR3 is TGTGCCAGCAGTTTAGCGGGAGGGCCCTCAGATACGCAGTATTTT. Protein product: CASSLAGGPSDTQYF.

The chain has TRBV13 and TRBJ2-7; 8 bases align to TRBD1. The CDR3 has 16 amino acids. The germline V gene encodes CDR1 PRHDT and CDR2 FYEKMQ (reference sequence). Unmatched junction bases numbered 15, after V lost 5 bases and J lost 6 bases. This chain's CDR3 is CASSLPMQGASTEQYF. The CDR3 DNA reads TGTGCCAGCAGCCTCCCGATGCAGGGGGCCTCCACCGAGCAGTACTTC.

V is TRBV18 and J is TRBJ2-7; 7 positions agree with TRBD2. CDR1 and CDR2 (germline): KGHSH, LQKENI. The CDR3 extends over 14 amino acids. V lost 3 bases to trimming and J lost 7 bases; unmatched junction nucleotides: 9. DNA of the CDR3: TGTGCCAGCTCACCGAGGAGCGGGACGGGAGAGCAGTACTTC. Protein product: CASSPRSGTGEQYF.

This clonotype was seen repeatedly, ten times or more. The chain is built from TRBV30 and TRBJ1-4; the match to TRBD1 covers 8 bases. Germline CDR1 and CDR2: GTSNPN and SVGIG (reference sequence). Trimming cost V 5 bases and J 7 bases; bases outside gene matches: 6. The CDR3 length is 13 residues. The CDR3 region has the DNA TGTGCCTGGGCCACAGGGGGAGGTGAAAAACTGTTTTTT. As protein: CAWATGGGEKLFF.

V and J are TRBV7-3 and TRBJ2-2; 13 bases are a match to TRBD2. Trimming took 6 bases from V and 0 from J; bases not matched to a gene: 7. Per the germline V gene, CDR1 is SGHTA and CDR2 is FQGTGA. CDR3 length: 18 residues. The CDR3 DNA follows: TGTGCCAGCAGTCCAGGGACTAGCGGGATCGCGAACACCGGGGAGCTGTTTTTT. Translating it yields CASSPGTSGIANTGELFF.

This clonotype appeared a few times. V is TRBV9 and J is TRBJ2-2; D might be TRBD1 (5 bases). V lost 0 bases and J 4 bases, leaving 13 bases between the germline ends. This CDR3 contains 16 residues. CDR1 and CDR2 (germline): SGDLS, YYNGEE. Written as DNA, the CDR3 is TGTGCCAGCAGCGTAGACCCTAAAAGGGGCACCGGGGAGCTGTTTTTT. This codes for CASSVDPKRGTGELFF.

This chain connects TRBV18 to TRBJ2-7; 10 positions agree with TRBD1. CDR1 and CDR2 from the germline V gene are KGHSH and LQKENI. The J segment lost 4 bases and the V segment lost 1 base, leaving 4 bases of the junction unmatched. CDR3 length equals 15 residues. The CDR3 reads CASSPLDRGPYEQYF. CDR3 bases: TGTGCCAGCTCACCACTCGACAGGGGGCCTTACGAGCAGTACTTC. The full variable domain, its missing parts supplied by reference TRBV18 and TRBJ2-7, is NAGVMQNPRHLVRRRGQEARLRCSPMKGHSHVYWYRQLPEEGLKFMVYLQKENIIDESGMPKERFSAEFPKEGPSILRIQQVVRGDSAAYFCASSPLDRGPYEQYFGPGTRLTVT.

This clonotype was observed many times. The chain links TRBV7-9 to TRBJ2-7, with TRBD1 matching 8 bases. The CDR3 has 17 amino acids. The germline V gene has CDR1 SEHNR and CDR2 FQNEAQ (reference sequence). With V trimmed by 5 bases and J by 2 bases, 14 bases remained unmatched. The CDR3 region has the DNA TGTGCCAGCAGCCCATCGACGGGGACAGGATTCCCCTACGAGCAGTACTTC. This translates into CASSPSTGTGFPYEQYF.

This clonotype appeared many times. V and J are TRBV12-3 or TRBV12-4 and TRBJ2-7, with no clear D. There are 14 residues in the CDR3. The ends were cut back, 6 bases at V and 3 bases at J, with 15 bases in the middle. The chain's CDR3 is CASSPPVGFYEQYF. DNA of the CDR3: TGTGCCAGCAGCCCTCCAGTGGGATTCTACGAGCAGTACTTC.

In this sample, this clonotype turned up a few times. The rearrangement links TRBV7-3 to TRBJ2-7, with 8 bases identical to TRBD1. Trimming at V came to 2 bases and at J to 3 bases, leaving 9 bases not matched to a gene. The germline gives CDR1 SGHTA, CDR2 FQGTGA. The length of the CDR3 is 16 residues. CDR3 sequence (DNA): TGTGCCAGCAGCTTAGCAAAAGGGACAGGAGACTACGAGCAGTACTTC. This sequence encodes CASSLAKGTGDYEQYF.

This rearrangement joins TRBV5-1 to TRBJ1-1; a possible D gene is TRBD1 (5 bases). CDR3 size: 15 residues. Trimming stripped 1 base from V and 1 base from J, with 11 bases between. The germline V gene encodes CDR1 SGHRS and CDR2 YFSETQ. The DNA of the CDR3 is TGCGCCAGCAGCTTGCTCGGCAGGGCGAACACTGAAGCTTTCTTT. Translating gives CASSLLGRANTEAFF.

The sample holds many counts of this clonotype. The chain joins TRBV28 to TRBJ1-1; D unresolved. The V end lost 11 bases, the J end lost 0 bases, and 13 bases lay between the germline ends. The CDR3 has 13 residues. Germline values: CDR1 MDHEN, CDR2 SYDVKM. DNA of the CDR3: TGTGCCGGTTATGGACGGTTGAACACTGAAGCTTTCTTT. This gives the protein CAGYGRLNTEAFF. The variable domain in full, with the rest retrieved from reference TRBV28 and TRBJ1-1, is DVKVTQSSRYLVKRTGEKVFLECVQDMDHENMFWYRQDPGLGLRLIYFSYDVKMKEKGDIPEGYSVSREKKERFSLILESASTNQTSMYLCAGYGRLNTEAFFGQGTRLTVV.

This clonotype occurred many times. The chain employs TRBV3-1 and TRBJ1-1; the D is unclear. CDR1 and CDR2 from the germline V gene are LGHDT and YNNKEL (reference sequence). This CDR3 spans 13 amino acids. Trimming cost V 5 bases and J 2 bases, with 9 bases left between them. CDR3 sequence: CASSVRDNTEAFF. The CDR3 nucleotides are TGTGCCAGCAGCGTCCGGGATAACACTGAAGCTTTCTTT.

The chain couples TRBV18 to TRBJ1-1; D is unclear. The CDR3 length is 17 residues. V was trimmed by 2 bases and J by 1 base, leaving 17 bases between them. The germline gives CDR1 KGHSH, CDR2 LQKENI. The chain's CDR3 is CASSPDWRVTANTEAFF. The CDR3 region has the DNA TGTGCCAGCTCACCAGATTGGAGGGTGACGGCGAACACTGAAGCTTTCTTT. Supplemented by reference TRBV18 and TRBJ1-1, the full variable domain reads NAGVMQNPRHLVRRRGQEARLRCSPMKGHSHVYWYRQLPEEGLKFMVYLQKENIIDESGMPKERFSAEFPKEGPSILRIQQVVRGDSAAYFCASSPDWRVTANTEAFFGQGTRLTVV.

Ten or more counts support this clonotype. The chain is built from TRBV20-1 and TRBJ2-1, with 11 bases that match TRBD2. Germline CDR1 DFQATT, CDR2 SNEGSKA (reference sequence). The junction had 13 bases not matched to a gene; V was cut back by 6 bases and J by 9 bases. This CDR3 comprises 15 residues. The CDR3 region is CSAIYSGRAVGEQFF. The CDR3 nucleotides are TGCAGTGCAATATATAGCGGGAGGGCTGTAGGTGAGCAGTTCTTC.

The V and J genes are TRBV12-5 and TRBJ2-7; D may be TRBD1 (6 bases). In germline, CDR1 is LGHNT, CDR2 FRNRAP. The CDR3 spans 14 residues. Deletions cut 1 base from V and 0 bases from J, with 7 bases between. CDR3 loop: CASGLGQVSYEQYF. CDR3 bases: TGTGCTAGTGGTTTGGGACAGGTCTCCTACGAGCAGTACTTC. Looking up the rest from reference TRBV12-5 and TRBJ2-7 gives the full variable domain: DARVTQTPRHKVTEMGQEVTMRCQPILGHNTVFWYRQTMMQGLELLAYFRNRAPLDDSGMPKDRFSAEMPDATLATLKIQPSEPRDSAVYFCASGLGQVSYEQYFGPGTRLTVT.

This clonotype occurred many times. The chain is built from TRBV7-8 and TRBJ2-5, with 12 bases lining up with TRBD1. The CDR3 loop spans 15 amino acids. CDR1 SGHVS and CDR2 FQNEAQ come from the germline V gene. V gave up 5 bases and J gave up 5 bases; unmatched junction bases: 6. The CDR3 region has the DNA TGTGCCAGCAGCCCGGGACAGGGGGCGGTGGAGACCCAGTACTTC. Amino acids: CASSPGQGAVETQYF.

The J gene is TRBJ2-1, the V gene TRBV11-2; no clear D. The germline V gene encodes CDR1 SGHAT and CDR2 FQNNGV. There are 13 residues in the CDR3. V lost 0 bases, J lost 10 bases, and 10 bases lay in between. CDR3 amino acids: CASSLDVGMEQFF. In nucleotides, the CDR3 is TGTGCCAGCAGCTTAGATGTAGGAATGGAGCAGTTCTTC.

This clonotype was counted ten times or more. This chain links TRBV12-3 or TRBV12-4 with TRBJ2-1, with D possibly being TRBD2 (5 bases). Trimming took off 10 bases at V and 6 bases at J, with 19 bases between the two ends. This CDR3 is built from 14 residues. CDR3 sequence: CATLKALASNEQFF. DNA of the CDR3: TGTGCCACCCTGAAAGCGCTAGCCTCCAATGAGCAGTTCTTC.

This clonotype showed up many times. The chain links TRBV9 to TRBJ1-1; 10 bases fit TRBD1. The CDR3 length is 14 residues. Trimming removed 4 bases from V and 5 bases from J; junction bases left unmatched: 5. Per the germline V gene, CDR1 is SGDLS and CDR2 is YYNGEE. CDR3: CASSPRTGGTEAFF. In DNA form, the CDR3 reads TGTGCCAGCAGCCCCCGGACAGGGGGAACTGAAGCTTTCTTT.

V is TRBV7-9 and J is TRBJ1-2; 12 positions match TRBD1. Germline CDR1 reads SEHNR; CDR2 reads FQNEAQ (reference sequence). The V gene end was trimmed by 5 bases and the J gene end by 7 bases; junction bases not matched to a gene: 8. The CDR3 spans 15 residues. Here the CDR3 DNA reads TGTGCCAGCAGCGGGCCGGGACAGGGGGCGTTTGGCTACACCTTC. Residues: CASSGPGQGAFGYTF.

This clonotype has more than one count but fewer than ten. The chain joins TRBV15 to TRBJ2-7; possibly TRBD2 for D (5 bases). Trimming removed 4 bases from V and 2 bases from J, with 18 bases in between. The CDR3 is made up of 16 amino acids. Germline values: CDR1 LNHNV, CDR2 YYDKDF (reference sequence). The CDR3 loop is CATSTIIGVSPYEQYF. CDR3 DNA: TGTGCCACCAGCACCATTATCGGGGTTTCTCCCTACGAGCAGTACTTC.